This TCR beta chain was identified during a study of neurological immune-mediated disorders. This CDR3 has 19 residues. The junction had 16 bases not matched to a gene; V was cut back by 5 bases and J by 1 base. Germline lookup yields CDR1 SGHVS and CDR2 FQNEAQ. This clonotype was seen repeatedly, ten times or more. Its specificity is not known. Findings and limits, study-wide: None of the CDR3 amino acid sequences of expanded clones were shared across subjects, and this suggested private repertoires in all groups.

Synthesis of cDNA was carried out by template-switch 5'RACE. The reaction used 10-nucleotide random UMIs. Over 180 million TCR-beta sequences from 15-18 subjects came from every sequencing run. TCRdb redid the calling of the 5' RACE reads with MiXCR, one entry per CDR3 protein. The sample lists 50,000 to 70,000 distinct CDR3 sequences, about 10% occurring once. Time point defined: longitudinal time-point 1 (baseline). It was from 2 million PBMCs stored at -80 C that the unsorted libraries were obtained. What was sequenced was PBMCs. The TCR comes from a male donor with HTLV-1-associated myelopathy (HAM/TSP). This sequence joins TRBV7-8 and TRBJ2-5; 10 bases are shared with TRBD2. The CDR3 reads CASSPLLGLAGESQETQYF. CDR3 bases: TGTGCCAGCAGCCCCCTGTTAGGGCTAGCGGGGGAGAGCCAAGAGACCCAGTACTTC.